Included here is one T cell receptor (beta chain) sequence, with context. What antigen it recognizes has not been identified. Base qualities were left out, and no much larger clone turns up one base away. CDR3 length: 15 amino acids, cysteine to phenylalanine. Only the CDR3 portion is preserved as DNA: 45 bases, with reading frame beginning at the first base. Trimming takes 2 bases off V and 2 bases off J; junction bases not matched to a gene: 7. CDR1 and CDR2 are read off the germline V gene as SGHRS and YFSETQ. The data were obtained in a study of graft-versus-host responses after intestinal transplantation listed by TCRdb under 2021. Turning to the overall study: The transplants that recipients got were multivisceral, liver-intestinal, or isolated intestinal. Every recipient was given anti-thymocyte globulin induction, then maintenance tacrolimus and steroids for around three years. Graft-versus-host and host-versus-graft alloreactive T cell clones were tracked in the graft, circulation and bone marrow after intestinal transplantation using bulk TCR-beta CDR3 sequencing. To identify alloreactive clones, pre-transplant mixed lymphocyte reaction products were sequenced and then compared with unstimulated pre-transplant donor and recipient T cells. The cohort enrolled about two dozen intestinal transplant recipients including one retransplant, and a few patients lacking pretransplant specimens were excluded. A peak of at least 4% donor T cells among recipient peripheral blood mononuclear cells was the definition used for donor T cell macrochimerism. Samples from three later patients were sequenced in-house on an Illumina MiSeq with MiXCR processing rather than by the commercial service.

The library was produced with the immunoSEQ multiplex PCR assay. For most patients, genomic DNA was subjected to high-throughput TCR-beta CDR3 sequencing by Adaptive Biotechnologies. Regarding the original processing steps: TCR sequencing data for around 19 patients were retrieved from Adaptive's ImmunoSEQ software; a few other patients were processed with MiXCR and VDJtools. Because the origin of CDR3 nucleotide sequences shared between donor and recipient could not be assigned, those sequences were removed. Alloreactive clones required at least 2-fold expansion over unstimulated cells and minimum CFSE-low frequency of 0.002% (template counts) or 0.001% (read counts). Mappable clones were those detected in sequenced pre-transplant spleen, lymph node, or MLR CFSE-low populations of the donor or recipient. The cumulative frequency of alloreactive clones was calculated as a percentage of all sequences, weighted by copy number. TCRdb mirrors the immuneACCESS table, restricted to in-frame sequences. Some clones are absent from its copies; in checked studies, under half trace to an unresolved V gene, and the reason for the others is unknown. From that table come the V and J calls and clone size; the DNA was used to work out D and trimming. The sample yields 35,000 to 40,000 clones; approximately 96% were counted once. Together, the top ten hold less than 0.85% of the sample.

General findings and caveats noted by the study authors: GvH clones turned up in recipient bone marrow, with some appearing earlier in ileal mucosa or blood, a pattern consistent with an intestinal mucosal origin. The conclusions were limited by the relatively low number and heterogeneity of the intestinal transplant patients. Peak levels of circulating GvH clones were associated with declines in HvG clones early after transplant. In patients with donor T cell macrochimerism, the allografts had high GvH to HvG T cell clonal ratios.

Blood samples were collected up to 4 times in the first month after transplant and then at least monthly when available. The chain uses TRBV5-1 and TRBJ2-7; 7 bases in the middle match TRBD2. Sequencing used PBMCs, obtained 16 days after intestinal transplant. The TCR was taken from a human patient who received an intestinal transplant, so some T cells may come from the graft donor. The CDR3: CASSLREGSPYEQYF. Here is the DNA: TGCGCCAGCAGCTTAAGGGAGGGATCCCCCTACGAGCAGTACTTC.